The rows below give T cell receptor beta chains drawn from one sample of a study of CD8+CD57+ T cells in acquired aplastic anemia. A single record per CDR3 protein comes from TCRdb applying MiXCR to the reads. The sample yields 100,000 to 130,000 distinct CDR3 sequences, roughly 50% seen once. Sequencing was carried out using sorted CD4+, CD8+, or CD8+CD57+ T cells (not recorded which) from PBMCs. The receptors originated from a human donor in good health, serving as a control. CDR3s include the opening cysteine and the closing phenylalanine or tryptophan. D genes are given only for firm matches. Rows may omit the clone size; those that give it use once, few, many or a size class.

TRBV11-2	TRBJ2-3	.	.	TGTGCCAGCAGCTTCCGGGACTCGAACACAGATACGCGGTATTTT	CASSFRDSNTDTRYF
TRBV7-9	TRBJ2-7	once	.	TGTGCCAGCAGCCCCCCAGGCTACGAGCAGTACTTC	CASSPPGYEQYF
TRBV15	TRBJ1-3	.	.	TGTGCCACCAGCAGAGATACTGCCGTTTTATATTTT	CATSRDTAVLYF
TRBV24-1	TRBJ1-5	.	TRBD1	TGTGCCACCCGTGATTCGGACAGGGGTCGCAATCAGCCCCAGCATTTT	CATRDSDRGRNQPQHF
TRBV20-1	TRBJ2-1	.	TRBD2	TGCAGTGGATATACTAGCGGGGGGGCCGATGAGCAGTTCTTC	CSGYTSGGADEQFF
TRBV5-6	TRBJ1-5	many	TRBD1	TGTGCCAGCAGCTCGACCGGGACAGGGGGATCACAGCCCCAGCATTTT	CASSSTGTGGSQPQHF
TRBV27	TRBJ1-5	few	.	TGTGCCAGCAGTTTAAATGGTCGGGCTCAGCCCCAGCATTTT	CASSLNGRAQPQHF
TRBV19	TRBJ2-3	.	.	TGTGCCAGTAGTATCTCCGCAGCGCCAGATACGCAGTATTTT	CASSISAAPDTQYF
TRBV5-4	TRBJ2-1	.	.	TGTACCATGGTCGGTGAGCAGTTCTTC	CTMVGEQFF
TRBV20-1	TRBJ2-1	many	TRBD2	TGCAGTGCCACAGGACTAGAGAGAAATGAGCAGTTCTTC	CSATGLERNEQFF
TRBV6-5	TRBJ1-6	.	.	TGTGCCAGCAGTTACCCGGGGATGGGCCCTAATTCACCCCTCCACTTT	CASSYPGMGPNSPLHF
TRBV29-1	TRBJ2-7	.	.	TGCAGCGTTGAAGATCCCCGGGGGAGTCAATACGAGCAGTACTTC	CSVEDPRGSQYEQYF
TRBV5-4	TRBJ1-4	.	.	TGTGCCAGCAGCTTGGGGCTGGGGGGGCAAACAACTAATGAAAAACTGTTTTTT	CASSLGLGGQTTNEKLFF
TRBV10-3	TRBJ1-6	.	TRBD1	TGTGCCATCAGCCCCCTCCAGGGGGATGAGTCACCCCTCCACTTT	CAISPLQGDESPLHF
TRBV7-2	TRBJ2-7	.	.	TGTGCCAGCAGCTTAGCGGTTGGCTACGAGCAGTACTTC	CASSLAVGYEQYF
TRBV11-3	TRBJ1-1	.	.	TGTGCCAGCAGCTTAGAACGGGCGGTTGGCACTGAAGCTTTCTTT	CASSLERAVGTEAFF
TRBV7-9	TRBJ1-1	.	TRBD1	TGTGCCAGCAGTCAGGACAGGGGGACTGAAGCTTTCTTT	CASSQDRGTEAFF
TRBV2	TRBJ2-1	.	.	TGTGCCAGCATGTGGACAGCAGCCTACAATGAGCAGTTCTTC	CASMWTAAYNEQFF
TRBV2	TRBJ2-6	many	.	TGTGCCAGAAATGAGGGTCCCTCTGGGGCCAACGTCCTGACTTTC	CARNEGPSGANVLTF
TRBV9	TRBJ1-2	many	.	TGTGCCAGCAGCGTATCGGACAGCTATGGCTACACCTTC	CASSVSDSYGYTF
TRBV29-1	TRBJ1-2	.	.	TGCAGCGTTCGCCTCGTAGGGGGTGCTAACTATGGCTACACCTTC	CSVRLVGGANYGYTF
TRBV19	TRBJ2-1	.	.	TGTGCCACCAACAGCCTAGCTCGGGACCATGAGCAGTTCTTC	CATNSLARDHEQFF
TRBV6-6	TRBJ1-1	many	.	TGTGCCAGCAGTTACGGGAAGGGAATGACTGAAGCTTTCTTT	CASSYGKGMTEAFF
TRBV19	TRBJ1-5	.	.	TGTGCCAGTAGTATAGTGGTGAGCAATCAGCCCCAGCATTTT	CASSIVVSNQPQHF
TRBV15	TRBJ1-5	many	.	TGTGCCACCAGCAGAGTGGGCGTTAGCAATCAGCCCCAGCATTTT	CATSRVGVSNQPQHF
TRBV29-1	TRBJ2-5	once	TRBD1	TGCAGCGCTGGGACAGGGGGTCTAGAGACCCAGTACTTC	CSAGTGGLETQYF
TRBV19	TRBJ1-1	few	TRBD1	TGTGCCAGTAGTCCGGGACAGGCCATGAACACTGAAGCTTTCTTT	CASSPGQAMNTEAFF
TRBV29-1	TRBJ2-5	.	TRBD1	TGCAGCGTGGTCGGTTATACCGGGACAGAGTACTTC	CSVVGYTGTEYF
TRBV25-1	TRBJ1-3	many	TRBD1	TGTGCCACCGAAGCACAGGGGGGTGGAAACACCATATATTTT	CATEAQGGGNTIYF
TRBV10-2	TRBJ1-6	few	.	TGCGCCAGCAGTGAGACTAGGGGGACGGGGTCACCCCTCCACTTT	CASSETRGTGSPLHF
TRBV29-1	TRBJ1-1	once	.	TGCAGCGTGAAGCAGGGGCCTAGGGCTTTCTTT	CSVKQGPRAFF